This is a list of T cell receptor beta chains from one sample in a study of blood T cell repertoires in COVID-19. Only in-frame clones appear in the TCRdb table, and some are missing; sequencing was by immunoSEQ multiplex PCR. The sample records 250,000 to 300,000 clones, nearly 90% being singletons. The sample comprised peripheral blood. Source of these receptors: a woman aged 30 to 39 with acute or convalescent COVID-19. Both conserved end residues are part of each CDR3. Each record gives: clone size, D gene, J gene, V gene, CDR3 protein, CDR3 DNA. A D gene is named only where the DNA matches it firmly. Size is omitted from some rows. Given values are once, few, many or a class for expanded clones.

- TRBD1 TRBJ2-7 TRBV6-5 CATLDRGPYEQYF TGTGCCACCCTAGACAGGGGTCCTTACGAGCAGTACTTC
- TRBD1 TRBJ1-1 TRBV5-1 CASTLRAGGGNTEAFF TGCGCCAGCACCCTAAGGGCAGGGGGCGGGAACACTGAAGCTTTCTTT
- - TRBJ2-3 TRBV11-2 CASSHGDYTQYF TGTGCCAGCAGCCATGGGGACTATACGCAGTATTTT
- TRBD2 TRBJ2-1 TRBV5-6 CASSLSSGNEQFF TGTGCCAGCAGCTTGTCTAGCGGCAATGAGCAGTTCTTC
- - TRBJ2-1 TRBV4-1 CASSQEINLVPAYNEQFF TGCGCCAGCAGCCAAGAAATTAACCTAGTCCCAGCCTACAATGAGCAGTTCTTC
- TRBD1 TRBJ1-3 TRBV19 CASKFRGRAGNTIYF TGTGCCAGTAAATTCAGGGGGCGCGCGGGAAACACCATATATTTT
- - TRBJ2-7 TRBV3-1/TRBV3-2 CASSQVIGRNEQYF TGTGCCAGCAGCCAAGTAATCGGGAGAAACGAGCAGTACTTC
once - TRBJ2-3 TRBV5-4 CAGYSGNTDTQYF TGTGCCGGATACAGCGGTAACACAGATACGCAGTATTTT
- - TRBJ1-6 TRBV11-3 CASSLDLGGGNSPLHF TGTGCCAGCAGCTTAGATCTTGGCGGGGGCAATTCACCCCTCCACTTT
- TRBD2 TRBJ2-2 TRBV19 CASSRSGSVLDTGELFF TGTGCCAGTAGTCGCAGCGGGAGTGTGTTGGACACCGGGGAGCTGTTTTTT
- - TRBJ1-5 TRBV19 CASSPLGASNQPQHF TGTGCCAGTAGTCCACTGGGGGCGAGCAATCAGCCCCAGCATTTT
- TRBD1 TRBJ2-5 TRBV19 CASSGPGQGSGETQYF TGTGCCAGTAGCGGTCCGGGACAGGGAAGTGGAGAGACCCAGTACTTC
- - TRBJ1-2 TRBV10-3 CAIRPATGIYGYTF TGTGCCATCAGGCCCGCCACAGGGATCTATGGCTACACCTTC
- TRBD1 TRBJ2-7 TRBV27 CASRYATGARYEQYF TGTGCCAGCAGGTATGCCACAGGGGCCAGGTACGAGCAGTACTTC
- TRBD2 TRBJ2-2 TRBV5-1 CASSSETSGIGELFF TGCGCCAGCAGCTCCGAGACTAGCGGGATAGGGGAGCTGTTTTTT
- - TRBJ2-3 TRBV4-3 CASSPSLATDTQYF TGCGCCAGCAGCCCAAGCCTAGCCACAGATACGCAGTATTTT
once TRBD1 TRBJ1-1 TRBV27 CASRRHETGGGTEAFF TGTGCCAGCAGACGCCACGAGACAGGGGGCGGGACTGAAGCTTTCTTT
- TRBD2 TRBJ2-1 TRBV6-2/TRBV6-3 CASSYSGSGSINEQFF TGTGCCAGCAGTTACTCGGGGAGCGGGAGTATCAATGAGCAGTTCTTC
- TRBD2 TRBJ2-5 TRBV5-1 CASSLISGLGGETQYF TGCGCCAGCAGCTTGATTAGCGGGCTGGGGGGAGAGACCCAGTACTTC
- - TRBJ2-7 TRBV6-2/TRBV6-3 CASSYSMTGHYEQYF TGTGCCAGCAGTTACTCGATGACGGGACATTACGAGCAGTACTTC
- TRBD2 TRBJ2-7 TRBV7-9 CASSPGLVGLYEQYF TGTGCCAGCAGCCCGGGACTAGTGGGACTCTACGAGCAGTACTTC
- - TRBJ2-7 TRBV13 CASSFTRDLGLGEQYF TGTGCCAGCAGCTTCACCCGGGACTTAGGTCTTGGGGAGCAGTACTTC
- - TRBJ1-2 TRBV2 CASSEERNRAGGYTF TGTGCCAGCAGTGAAGAAAGGAACAGGGCCGGTGGCTACACCTTC
- TRBD1 TRBJ2-6 TRBV18 CASSPVAGGSGANVLTF TGTGCCAGCTCACCTGTAGCAGGGGGCTCTGGGGCCAACGTCCTGACTTTC
- TRBD1 TRBJ1-1 TRBV7-9 CASSPMDRGMNTEAFF TGTGCCAGCAGCCCAATGGACAGGGGGATGAACACTGAAGCTTTCTTT